These 2 T cell receptor beta chains share one sample of origin, sequenced in a study of blood T cell repertoires in COVID-19. Sequencing was performed with immunoSEQ multiplex PCR; in TCRdb, only in-frame clones are kept and a portion is missing. The sample lists approximately 150,000 clones; around 84% were seen once. The sample taken for sequencing was peripheral blood. The receptors stem from a man between 65 and 79 years old with acute or convalescent COVID-19.

V gene TRBV7-2 combines with J gene TRBJ2-1; 8 bases align to TRBD1. Germline CDR1 reads SGHTA; CDR2 reads FQGNSA. The CDR3 covers 15 residues. After removal of 5 bases from V and 9 bases from J, the junction contained 12 bases not matched to a gene. CDR3 coding DNA: TGTGCCAGCAGCGAGGGAGGACAGGGAAGAGGTGAGCAGTTCTTC. Translating it yields CASSEGGQGRGEQFF.

The chain links TRBV5-1 to TRBJ2-3; 7 bases are shared with TRBD1. The CDR3 covers 17 residues. The J segment lost 1 base and the V segment lost 2 bases, leaving 10 bases of the junction unmatched. Looked up from germline, CDR1 is SGHRS and CDR2 is YFSETQ. Here the CDR3 reads CASSFTPQGVGTDTQYF. The DNA for the CDR3 is TGCGCCAGCAGCTTTACCCCCCAGGGGGTTGGCACAGATACGCAGTATTTT.